A selection of T cell receptor beta chains follows, all from one sample in a study of cytomegalovirus exposure and HLA in healthy donors. Here immunoSEQ multiplex PCR was the method, and the copy in TCRdb shows in-frame clones only, minus some. The repertoire holds about 220,000 clones, with roughly 83% as singletons. The specimen sequenced was PBMCs. The receptors were sampled from a boy under 10 years old in good health and CMV-seronegative. Each CDR3 is given with its conserved first and last residue. A D gene is named only where the DNA matches it firmly. For some rows the clone size is stated as once, few or many, or as a class when expanded; others skip it.

d_call | j_call | v_call | clone_size | cdr3_nt | cdr3_aa
NA | TRBJ2-7 | TRBV6-4 | NA | TGTGCCAGCATTCCCGGACACTCCAGCTCCTACGAGCAGTACTTC | CASIPGHSSSYEQYF
TRBD1 | TRBJ1-1 | TRBV5-1 | once | TGCGCCAGCAGCTTGGACTCCAGGGGGGTGAGCACTGAAGCTTTCTTT | CASSLDSRGVSTEAFF
NA | TRBJ1-2 | TRBV7-9 | NA | TGTGCCAGCAGCTTAGGTGCAGGTTTTAATGCTGGCTACACCTTC | CASSLGAGFNAGYTF
NA | TRBJ1-3 | TRBV19 | NA | TGTGCCAGTGGTGACAGATCCTCTGGAAACACCATATATTTT | CASGDRSSGNTIYF
NA | TRBJ2-2 | TRBV19 | NA | TGTGCCAGCACCTGGACAGTTACCGGGGAGCTGTTTTTT | CASTWTVTGELFF
NA | TRBJ1-1 | TRBV30 | few | TGTGCCTGGAGTAGGGGGGGCACTGAAGCTTTCTTT | CAWSRGGTEAFF
TRBD1 | TRBJ1-6 | TRBV2 | NA | TGTGCCAGCAGTCCGGGACAGTCTAATAATTCACCCCTCCACTTT | CASSPGQSNNSPLHF
NA | TRBJ1-2 | TRBV19 | NA | TGTGCCAGTAGGAACGGGTTGTCCAACTATGGCTACACCTTC | CASRNGLSNYGYTF
TRBD1 | TRBJ1-1 | TRBV19 | NA | TGTGCCAGTAGTATAACCCCAGGGGGCCCTGAAGCTTTCTTT | CASSITPGGPEAFF
TRBD1 | TRBJ1-3 | TRBV27 | NA | TGTGCCAGCAGTTTAAAGGACAGGGTAGAAAGAAACACCATATATTTT | CASSLKDRVERNTIYF
NA | TRBJ1-4 | TRBV14 | NA | TGTGCCAGCAGCCAAGGAAGCTATAATGAAAAACTGTTTTTT | CASSQGSYNEKLFF
TRBD1 | TRBJ1-4 | TRBV5-5 | NA | TGTGCCAGCAGCTTCGACAGGGGTGTTTCTAATGAAAAACTGTTTTTT | CASSFDRGVSNEKLFF
NA | TRBJ2-3 | TRBV6-4 | NA | TGTGCCAGCAGTCGGGACATCACAGATACGCAGTATTTT | CASSRDITDTQYF
TRBD2 | TRBJ2-2 | TRBV5-1 | few | TGCGCCAGCAGCCCGGGACTAGCGGGTACCGGGGAGCTGTTTTTT | CASSPGLAGTGELFF
TRBD2 | TRBJ2-1 | TRBV4-1 | NA | TGCGCCAGCAGCCTAACGGGGGGGTATGAGCAGTTCTTC | CASSLTGGYEQFF
NA | TRBJ1-2 | TRBV7-9 | few | TGTGCCAGCAGGGCCCCTCCTAACTATGGCTACACCTTC | CASRAPPNYGYTF
NA | TRBJ1-1 | TRBV11-2 | few | TGTGCCAGCAGCTTAGTGTTGAACACCATGAACACTGAAGCTTTCTTT | CASSLVLNTMNTEAFF
NA | TRBJ1-3 | TRBV19 | NA | TGTGCCAGTAGGCCCCTCCGGGTCTCGGGAGGAAACACCATATATTTT | CASRPLRVSGGNTIYF
NA | TRBJ2-7 | TRBV7-2 | NA | TGTGCCAGCAGCTTATTTTTTCGGGGGAGGCAGGGCCACGAGCAGTACTTC | CASSLFFRGRQGHEQYF
TRBD1 | TRBJ1-2 | TRBV2 | NA | TGTGCCAGCAGTGAAAGAGACCAGGGACAGCGAGTCTATGGCTACACCTTC | CASSERDQGQRVYGYTF
NA | TRBJ1-5 | TRBV4-2 | NA | TGTGCCAGCAGCCAGAGCTCCAATCAGCCCCAGCATTTT | CASSQSSNQPQHF
NA | TRBJ2-1 | TRBV21-1 | NA | TGTGCCAGCAGCGCCCGGGGGGGCCACTACAATGAGCAGTTCTTC | CASSARGGHYNEQFF
NA | TRBJ2-3 | TRBV7-8 | NA | TGTGCCAGCAGTATCAGTGTATCAGATACGCAGTATTTT | CASSISVSDTQYF
NA | TRBJ2-3 | TRBV30 | NA | TGTGCCTGGAGTGTTAAGGGGACAGATACGCAGTATTTT | CAWSVKGTDTQYF
NA | TRBJ1-1 | TRBV4-1 | NA | TGCGCCAGCAGCCCAATTCCGGACAGTGAAGCTTTCTTT | CASSPIPDSEAFF
TRBD1 | TRBJ2-1 | TRBV12-5 | NA | TGTGCTAGTGAGATAACCGGGACAGGGAAGGGGTTAGGAAATGAGCAGTTCTTC | CASEITGTGKGLGNEQFF
TRBD1 | TRBJ1-1 | TRBV27 | NA | TGTGCCAGCAGTCCGACAGGGGGCAGGGACACTGAAGCTTTCTTT | CASSPTGGRDTEAFF
NA | TRBJ1-1 | TRBV19 | NA | TGTGCCAGTACCAACCCACCCTCAATGGGTGTGGGGACTAGGAACACTGAAGCTTTCTTT | CASTNPPSMGVGTRNTEAFF
NA | TRBJ2-3 | TRBV25-1 | NA | TGTGCCAGCAGTGCTCTCGCGGGGTTTGGAGATACGCAGTATTTT | CASSALAGFGDTQYF
NA | TRBJ2-3 | TRBV5-1 | NA | TGCGCCAGCAGCTTGGATGGCTTCACAGATACGCAGTATTTT | CASSLDGFTDTQYF
TRBD2 | TRBJ2-1 | TRBV11-3 | once | TGTGCCAGCAGCCTACTAGCGGGAGGTCTCAATGAGCAGTTCTTC | CASSLLAGGLNEQFF
NA | TRBJ2-1 | TRBV25-1 | NA | TGTGCCAGCAGTCCTGACAACAATGAGCAGTTCTTC | CASSPDNNEQFF
NA | TRBJ1-2 | TRBV4-2 | NA | TGTGCCAGCAGCCAAGATCGGCAGGGCGGCTACACCTTC | CASSQDRQGGYTF
NA | TRBJ2-1 | TRBV7-3 | NA | TGTGCCAGCAGCTTATTTGGCGGGGACTACAATGAGCAGTTCTTC | CASSLFGGDYNEQFF
TRBD2 | TRBJ2-1 | TRBV15 | NA | TGTGCCACCGGGACTAGCGGGGGATACAATGAGCAGTTCTTC | CATGTSGGYNEQFF
NA | TRBJ2-1 | TRBV6-1 | NA | TGTGCCAGCAGGGGAGGGGGAGGGCCCTACAATGAGCAGTTCTTC | CASRGGGGPYNEQFF
TRBD1 | TRBJ1-2 | TRBV25-1 | once | TGTGCCAGCAGTGAATATAACCCCCCGACAGGGTTCCATGGCTACACCTTC | CASSEYNPPTGFHGYTF
TRBD1 | TRBJ2-7 | TRBV4-2 | once | TGTGCCAGCAGCCAAGTGGGGGACAGGGGCGAGGAGCAGTACTTC | CASSQVGDRGEEQYF
NA | TRBJ2-7 | TRBV7-8 | NA | TGTGCCAGCAGCCCGACAACCTCGGGGGAGCAGTACTTC | CASSPTTSGEQYF
NA | TRBJ1-2 | TRBV10-3 | NA | TGTGCCATCAGGCGAAAGGAGGATGTCGGCTATGGCTACACCTTC | CAIRRKEDVGYGYTF
NA | TRBJ1-4 | TRBV7-6 | NA | TGTGCCAGCAGCTTAGGCCAGGGAGGACGCGGTGAAAAACTGTTTTTT | CASSLGQGGRGEKLFF
NA | TRBJ1-1 | TRBV15 | NA | TGTGCCACCAGCAATCCCAGGGACTACACTGAAGCTTTCTTT | CATSNPRDYTEAFF
TRBD1 | TRBJ2-7 | TRBV9 | NA | TGTGCCAGCAGCCCCGGACAGGGCACCTACGAGCAGTACTTC | CASSPGQGTYEQYF
TRBD2 | TRBJ2-2 | TRBV9 | NA | TGTGCCAGCAGCGCCGGTAGACTAGCTTGGACCGGGGAGCTGTTTTTT | CASSAGRLAWTGELFF